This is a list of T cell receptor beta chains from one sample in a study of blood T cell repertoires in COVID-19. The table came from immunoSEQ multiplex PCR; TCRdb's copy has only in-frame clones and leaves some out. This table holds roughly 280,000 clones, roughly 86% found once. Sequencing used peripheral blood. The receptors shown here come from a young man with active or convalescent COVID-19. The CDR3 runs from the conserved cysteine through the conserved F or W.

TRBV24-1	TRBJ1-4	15	CATSQTGTTNEKLFF
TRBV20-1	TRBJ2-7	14	CSASPRDRVSEQYF
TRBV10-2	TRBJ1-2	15	CASSEEGGDNYGYTF
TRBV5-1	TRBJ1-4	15	CASREQGPPSEKLFF
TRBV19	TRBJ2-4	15	CASNPGGGAQNIQYF
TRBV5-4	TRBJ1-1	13	CASTNSWSTEAFF
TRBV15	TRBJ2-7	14	CATSRNRAGYEQYF
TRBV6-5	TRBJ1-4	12	CASLQGGEKLFF
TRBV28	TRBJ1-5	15	CASSPRGKGNQPQHF
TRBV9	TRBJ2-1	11	CASSAPPEQFF
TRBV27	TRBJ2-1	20	CASSLSGTSGDRLSYNEQFF
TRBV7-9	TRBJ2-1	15	CASSFGQGDGNEQFF
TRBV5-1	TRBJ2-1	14	CASSLGRGAGEQFF
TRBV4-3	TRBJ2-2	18	CASSQESPSGANTGELFF
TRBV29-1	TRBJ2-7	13	CSVHLAGAYEQYF
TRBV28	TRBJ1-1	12	CASSFYRAEAFF
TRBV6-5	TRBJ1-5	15	CASSYSNRQPQPQHF
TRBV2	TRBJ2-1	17	CASMGGTSNFVGNEQFF
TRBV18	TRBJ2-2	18	CASSPPAGGRGHTGELFF
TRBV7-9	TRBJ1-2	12	CASSSGDYGYTF
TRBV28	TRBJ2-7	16	CASSFLHGGNPSEQYF
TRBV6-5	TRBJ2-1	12	CASREGASPGLF
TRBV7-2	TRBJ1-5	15	CASSLGDTFNQPQHF
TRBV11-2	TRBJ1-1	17	CASSLQMGRGKNTEAFF
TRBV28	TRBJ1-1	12	CASRVQGAEAFF
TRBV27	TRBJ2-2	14	CANSGQEDTGELFF
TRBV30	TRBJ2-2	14	CACRQGLNTGELFF
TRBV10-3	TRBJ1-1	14	CAITQTGLNTEAFF
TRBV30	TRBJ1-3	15	CAWGLDGRNGNTIYF
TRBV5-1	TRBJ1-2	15	CASSLQPDMGYGYTF
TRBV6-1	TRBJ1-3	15	CASSEDRNSGNTIYF
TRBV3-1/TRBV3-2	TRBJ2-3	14	CASSPQGATDTQYF
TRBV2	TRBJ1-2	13	CASSEAAEWGYTF
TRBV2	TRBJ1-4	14	CASTEGGRAIKLFF
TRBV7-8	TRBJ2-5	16	CASSLAGFVYGETQYF
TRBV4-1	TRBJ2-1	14	CASSPGGLVNEQFF
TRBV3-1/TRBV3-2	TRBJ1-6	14	CASRTGSNNSPLHF